One and the same sample provided the 2 T cell receptor beta chains below, sequenced in a study of cytomegalovirus exposure and HLA in healthy donors. Vbeta (60) and Jbeta (13) primers were used in the PCR. Profiling relied on immunoSEQ multiplex PCR, and the TCRdb table lists in-frame clones only, not all of them. This sample yields more than 140,000 clones, of which about 75% are seen a single time; roughly 0.7% belongs to the top ten. Sequenced sample: PBMCs. The receptors shown here come from a male donor in good health and CMV-seronegative.

V and J are TRBV28 and TRBJ1-3, with TRBD1 matching 7 bases. Germline V gene data show CDR1 as MDHEN and CDR2 as SYDVKM. V shed 6 bases and J 8 bases; nucleotides not matched to a gene: 1. The CDR3 extends over 11 amino acids. CDR3 sequence (DNA): TGTGCCAGCAGGACAGGGTACACCATATATTTT. This translates into CASRTGYTIYF.

For this clone: A junction boundary mismatches the germline segment, possibly from a read error. The chain combines TRBV7-9 with TRBJ2-2; 7 bases match TRBD2. CDR1 and CDR2 from the germline V gene are SEHNR and FQNEAQ (reference sequence). This CDR3 comprises 14 residues. The CDR3 DNA reads TGTTCCAGCAGCTTGGGACTACCCACCGGGGAGCTGTTTTTT. The encoded protein is CSSSLGLPTGELFF.